This T cell receptor (beta chain) comes out of a study of shared clonotypes between healthy human individuals. Looking at the study overall: Per donor, CD8 memory used one plate, CD8 naive used two, CD4 memory used three and CD4 naive used three.

With respect to this clone: Its antigen is still unknown.

General study points: Naive subsets generally had larger estimated richness than memory subsets.

When replicate PCRs were run on sorted subsets, they used about 200 ng DNA, 30,000 to 35,000 T cell genomes. Here immunoSEQ multiplex PCR was the method, and the copy in TCRdb shows in-frame clones only, minus some. Of hundreds of thousands of clones in the sample, around 72% were seen once. CDR3 length: 15 amino acids. Trimming at V came to 4 bases and at J to 0 bases, leaving 3 bases not matched to a gene. CDR1 SGHRS and CDR2 YFSETQ come from the germline V gene. This sequence originates from a woman aged 25-40 years in good health. The chain joins TRBV5-1 to TRBJ2-2; TRBD2 agrees at 7 bases. Sequenced input: memory CD4+ T cells sorted from blood. Subset indicated: CD45RA-negative fraction. CDR3 in DNA: TGCGCCAGCAGCCGCACTAGCGCGAACACCGGGGAGCTGTTTTTT. It encodes CASSRTSANTGELFF.